A selection of T cell receptor beta chains follows, all from one sample in a study of PD-L1 blockade in urothelial cancer. Here immunoSEQ multiplex PCR was the method, and the copy in TCRdb shows in-frame clones only, minus some. The sample includes 85,000 to 90,000 clones, under 90% seen only once; the top ten take approximately 15%. The material sequenced was PBMCs, taken around atezolizumab (anti-PD-L1) treatment. These receptors were collected from a man aged 60 to 69 with urothelial cancer. CDR3s leave out the opening cysteine and the closing phenylalanine or tryptophan. Fields, in order: J gene, V gene, CDR3 protein.

TRBJ2-1 TRBV28 ASATPLGRGGEQF
TRBJ1-5 TRBV10-3 AISETTVNQPQH
TRBJ2-2 TRBV19 ASRPRTGGEGELF
TRBJ1-1 TRBV6-6 ASSVSGTGEAF
TRBJ2-3 TRBV19 ASRARVHSTDTQY
TRBJ2-1 TRBV5-5 ASSRLAGVLYNEQF
TRBJ2-7 TRBV7-2 ASSLAAGEQY
TRBJ2-5 TRBV19 AILTGWRKTQY
TRBJ1-5 TRBV6-5 ASSRTGASNQPQH
TRBJ1-1 TRBV6-1 ASSEVGQGSTEAF
TRBJ1-1 TRBV2 ASTIQGGTEAF
TRBJ2-7 TRBV5-4 ASRRTLVSFTYEQY
TRBJ2-2 TRBV29-1 SVGQRTGELF
TRBJ1-2 TRBV5-1 ASSLRDYGYT
TRBJ2-7 TRBV28 ASSLETLRRAYEQY
TRBJ2-7 TRBV29-1 SVETSGYYEQY
TRBJ2-1 TRBV5-1 ASKTGELRNEQF
TRBJ2-5 TRBV6-1 ASNPRWGEETQY
TRBJ2-7 TRBV4-3 ASSRASGTAYEQY
TRBJ2-7 TRBV27 ASRQGAPSYEQY
TRBJ2-7 TRBV5-1 ASSGPYEQY
TRBJ2-2 TRBV4-3 ASSQDRTGWGTVGELF
TRBJ1-2 TRBV5-6 ASSPTDIYGYT
TRBJ1-6 TRBV27 ASSFGGTNSPLH